This T cell receptor (beta chain) came from a study of technical replicates of blood from a few donors. Only in-frame clones appear in the TCRdb table, and some are missing; sequencing was by immunoSEQ multiplex PCR. This table holds approximately 65,000 clones, approximately 86% found once. This clonotype was obtained from a human donor in good health. Some clones in this sample may be carry-over from other donors' samples. The sequenced sample consisted of PBMCs.

The chain's CDR3 is CASSQDPGLHTEAFF. The CDR3 DNA follows: TGCGCCAGCAGCCAAGACCCCGGACTTCACACTGAAGCTTTCTTT. The chain combines TRBV4-3 with TRBJ1-1, with D unresolved. Trimming pared 0 bases from V and 3 bases from J, leaving 11 bases between. Germline CDR1 is LGHNA and CDR2 is YSLEER. The CDR3 has 15 residues.